The 28 T cell receptor beta chains presented below share a single source sample, sequenced in a study of blood T cell repertoires in COVID-19. Clones were read by immunoSEQ multiplex PCR, and TCRdb kept only the in-frame ones, dropping some. The sample records 300,000 or so clones, around 80% being singletons. Sequences were obtained from peripheral blood. The receptors were gathered from a woman aged 45-65 years with acute or convalescent COVID-19.

The chain employs TRBV7-3 and TRBJ2-5, with 13 positions matching TRBD2. The length of the CDR3 is 16 residues. Germline V gene sequence: CDR1 SGHTA, CDR2 FQGTGA. After removal of 5 bases from V and 5 bases from J, the junction contained 8 bases not matched to a gene. The CDR3 spells CASSPLAGGPMETQYF. The CDR3 DNA is TGTGCCAGCAGCCCACTAGCGGGAGGGCCGATGGAGACCCAGTACTTC.

The chain has TRBV9 and TRBJ2-7; 7 bases line up with TRBD1. The germline V gene has CDR1 SGDLS and CDR2 YYNGEE. V shed 0 bases, J shed 6 bases, and the junction held 12 bases outside the gene matches. This CDR3 is 16 amino acids long. DNA for the CDR3: TGTGCCAGCAGCGTAGAAGTAGGTGGGACAGCCTTCGAGCAGTACTTC. Translated, it gives CASSVEVGGTAFEQYF.

This clone appeared a single time. At one end, the junction sequence differs from germline, possibly due to a read error. The chain combines TRBV28 with TRBJ1-2; a weak D match, TRBD1 (5 bases). CDR1 and CDR2 (germline): MDHEN, SYDVKM. The CDR3 is 12 residues long. Here the CDR3 reads CASSLGGSGCAF. The CDR3 DNA reads as TGTGCCAGCAGTTTAGGAGGGTCAGGGTGCGCCTTC.

The chain has TRBV6-6 and TRBJ2-1; 9 bases agree with TRBD1. Germline V gives CDR1 MNHNY, CDR2 SVGAGI (reference sequence). The CDR3 is made up of 15 amino acids. V shed 6 bases and J 4 bases; nucleotides not matched to a gene: 7. CDR3 sequence reads: CASRTGTGSYNEQFF. The CDR3, as DNA: TGTGCCAGCAGGACCGGGACAGGGTCGTACAATGAGCAGTTCTTC.

The genes are TRBV30 and TRBJ1-1; no reliable D call. The CDR3 spans 13 residues. Germline V lookup: CDR1 GTSNPN, CDR2 SVGIG (reference sequence). V lost 2 bases and J 1 base, leaving 8 bases between the germline ends. CDR3 in amino acids: CAWSSQKNTEAFF. The CDR3 nucleotides are TGTGCCTGGAGTTCCCAGAAGAACACTGAAGCTTTCTTT.

V is TRBV6-5 and J is TRBJ2-7; perhaps TRBD2 as D (7 bases). The V gene lost 7 bases and the J gene lost 2 bases, with 15 bases spanning the gap. The CDR3 spans 14 residues. Germline lookup yields CDR1 MNHEY and CDR2 SVGAGI. CDR3 nucleotide sequence: TGTGCCAGCACCCAAGGGGGGGCTGCCTACGAGCAGTACGTC. Translated: CASTQGGAAYEQYV.

The rearrangement uses TRBV7-9 and TRBJ2-3, with 7 bases aligning to TRBD2. The CDR3 is made up of 13 amino acids. The V gene's germline CDR1 is SEHNR and CDR2 FQNEAQ (reference sequence). V dropped 8 bases and J dropped 4; count of bases not matched to a gene: 6. The CDR3 is CASVKAGADTQYF. The DNA for the CDR3 is TGTGCCAGCGTCAAGGCGGGGGCAGATACGCAGTATTTT.

The chain has TRBV7-2 and TRBJ1-2; 8 bases match TRBD1. The V segment lost 6 bases and the J segment 4 bases; nucleotides outside the gene matches: 10. Germline V CDR1 and CDR2: SGHTA, FQGNSA. This CDR3 spans 15 amino acids. In DNA form, the CDR3 reads TGTGCCAGCAGTCAACAAGGACAGGGAGCCTATGGCTACACCTTC. Protein sequence: CASSQQGQGAYGYTF.

The chain recombines TRBV27 with TRBJ2-7; 7 bases align to TRBD1. The CDR3 is 14 amino acids. Germline V gene sequence: CDR1 MNHEY, CDR2 SMNVEV (reference sequence). V was clipped by 5 bases and J by 2 bases; unmatched bases: 6. CDR3 coding DNA: TGTGCCAGCAGTGCCCGGACAGGTACCTACGAGCAGTACTTC. This gives the protein CASSARTGTYEQYF.

Written as DNA, the CDR3 is TGTGCCAGCAGTTTAGGAGGGTTCGGTCACGAGCAGTACTTC. Its translation: CASSLGGFGHEQYF. V usage is TRBV28 and J usage is TRBJ2-7, with D possibly being TRBD2 (6 bases). This CDR3 region has 14 residues. With 2 bases removed from V and 5 bases from J, the gap between germline ends came to 13 bases. Germline V gene sequence: CDR1 MDHEN, CDR2 SYDVKM.

The chain employs TRBV29-1 and TRBJ2-3; D is unresolved. CDR1 and CDR2 (germline): SQVTM, ANQGSEA. Trimming removed 6 bases from V and 5 bases from J, with 18 bases in between. The CDR3 is 14 residues long. In DNA, the CDR3 is TGCAGCGTGAGGAACGCCAACCGAGGAGATACGCAGTATTTT. This sequence encodes CSVRNANRGDTQYF.

This clone was picked up a small number of times. CDR3 in amino acids: CASSPRRGGDAGELFF. CDR3 nucleotide sequence: TGTGCCAGTAGTCCCCGTAGAGGGGGGGACGCCGGGGAGCTGTTTTTT. The chain couples TRBV19 to TRBJ2-2; maybe TRBD2 (7 bases). The CDR3 sequence is 16 residues long. Germline V gene data show CDR1 as LNHDA and CDR2 as SQIVND (reference sequence). Trimming cost V 5 bases and J 6 bases, with 19 bases left between them.

The chain has TRBV6-5 and TRBJ2-7; 7 positions agree with TRBD1. The V gene's germline CDR1 is MNHEY and CDR2 SVGAGI. CDR3 length: 12 amino acids. V lost 10 bases, J lost 2 bases, and 5 bases stayed unmatched. This CDR3 is CAIRQGTYEQYV. In DNA, the CDR3 is TGTGCCATCCGACAGGGAACCTACGAGCAGTACGTC.

The chain couples TRBV5-4 to TRBJ2-7; TRBD1 matches at 9 bases. V trimming: 2 bases; J trimming: 2 bases; junction bases outside the gene matches: 5. Germline loops: CDR1 SGHNT, CDR2 YYREEE (reference sequence). This CDR3 region has 15 residues. The CDR3 is CASSLQDRGPYEQYF. The CDR3 DNA follows: TGTGCCAGCAGCTTACAGGACAGGGGCCCCTACGAGCAGTACTTC.

This chain joins TRBV7-8 and TRBJ1-1; 8 bases agree with TRBD1. The CDR3 runs to 13 residues. Germline V gene lookup returns CDR1 SGHVS and CDR2 FQNEAQ. V shed 4 bases and J 5 bases; nucleotides not matched to a gene: 3. The CDR3, as DNA: TGTGCCAGCAGCTACGACAGGGGTACTGAAGCTTTCTTT. It translates to CASSYDRGTEAFF. Filled out from reference TRBV7-8 and TRBJ1-1, the complete variable domain reads GAGVSQSPRYKVAKRGQDVALRCDPISGHVSLFWYQQALGQGPEFLTYFQNEAQLDKSGLPSDRFFAERPEGSVSTLKIQRTQQEDSAVYLCASSYDRGTEAFFGQGTRLTVV.

The chain recombines TRBV2 with TRBJ1-1, with D tentatively TRBD1 (5 bases). Germline assignment: CDR1 SNHLY and CDR2 FYNNEI. Trimming shortened V by 3 bases and J by 1 base, and 12 bases separated the two germline ends. CDR3 size: 15 residues. CDR3 coding DNA: TGTGCCAGCAGTGACAGTAGACAGCCGAACACTGAAGCTTTCTTT. This encodes CASSDSRQPNTEAFF.

J is TRBJ2-3 and V is TRBV19, with D tentatively TRBD2 (5 bases). Germline values: CDR1 LNHDA, CDR2 SQIVND (reference sequence). V lost 7 bases and J lost 1, with 9 bases in between. This CDR3 comprises 13 residues. The CDR3 spells CASNQRGTDTQYF. The CDR3 nucleotides are TGTGCCAGTAATCAGAGGGGCACAGATACGCAGTATTTT. The variable domain in full, with the rest retrieved from reference TRBV19 and TRBJ2-3, is DGGITQSPKYLFRKEGQNVTLSCEQNLNHDAMYWYRQDPGQGLRLIYYSQIVNDFQKGDIAEGYSVSREKKESFPLTVTSAQKNPTAFYLCASNQRGTDTQYFGPGTRLTVL.

The chain links TRBV29-1 to TRBJ1-1; D is uncertain. V lost 3 bases to trimming and J lost 3 bases, with 11 bases between them. Germline CDR1 is SQVTM and CDR2 is ANQGSEA. This CDR3 is 13 amino acids long. CDR3 sequence: CSVEGPMDTEAFF. The CDR3 nucleotides read TGCAGCGTTGAGGGCCCAATGGACACTGAAGCTTTCTTT.

The rearrangement links TRBV30 to TRBJ1-2; no clear D gene. Germline values: CDR1 GTSNPN, CDR2 SVGIG (reference sequence). This CDR3 has 14 amino acids. Trimming pared 4 bases from V and 8 bases from J, leaving 20 bases between. The CDR3 region is CAWTRREGFGGYTF. In nucleotides, the CDR3 is TGTGCCTGGACCAGACGTGAGGGTTTCGGGGGCTACACCTTC. The entire variable domain, with the rest obtained from reference TRBV30 and TRBJ1-2, is as follows: SQTIHQWPATLVQPVGSPLSLECTVEGTSNPNLYWYRQAAGRGLQLLFYSVGIGQISSEVPQNLSASRPQDRQFILSSKKLLLSDSGFYLCAWTRREGFGGYTFGSGTRLTVV.

This clone was seen only a few times. J is TRBJ1-6 and V is TRBV7-2; 8 bases map to TRBD1. Trimming at V came to 5 bases and at J to 6 bases, leaving 6 bases not matched to a gene. The CDR3 consists of 15 residues. Germline V gene data show CDR1 as SGHTA and CDR2 as FQGNSA. CDR3 region: CASSVAGGFNSPLHF. The CDR3 DNA sequence: TGTGCCAGCAGCGTTGCAGGGGGCTTTAATTCACCCCTCCACTTT.

V usage is TRBV27 and J usage is TRBJ2-1, with D possibly matching TRBD1 (5 bases). V gave up 6 bases and J gave up 4 bases, with 13 bases separating them. Germline loops: CDR1 MNHEY, CDR2 SMNVEV (reference sequence). The CDR3 runs to 14 residues. The DNA for the CDR3 is TGTGCCAGCAGGAGACGCGACAGTTACAATGAGCAGTTCTTC. Amino acids: CASRRRDSYNEQFF.

This clone was observed a handful of times. This chain uses TRBV5-1 with TRBJ2-5; the D gene is possibly TRBD1 (5 bases). The CDR3 consists of 13 residues. Deletions cut 2 bases from V and 5 bases from J, with 10 bases between. Per the germline V gene, CDR1 is SGHRS and CDR2 is YFSETQ. CDR3 in amino acids: CASSFKGFETQYF. In nucleotides, the CDR3 is TGCGCCAGCAGCTTTAAGGGGTTTGAGACCCAGTACTTC.

This clone occurred once. This chain links TRBV30 with TRBJ1-1; D uncertain. The germline CDR1 and CDR2 sequences are GTSNPN and SVGIG (reference sequence). This CDR3 has 11 residues. V was cut by 2 bases and J by 8 bases, with 9 bases left in between. The DNA of the CDR3 is TGTGCCTGGAGTTTGGTGGCAGAAGCTTTCTTT. This gives the protein CAWSLVAEAFF.

This clone was observed a single time. The rearrangement joins TRBV5-6 to TRBJ1-3; 10 bases line up with TRBD1. J gave up 0 bases and V 4 bases, and 4 bases lay outside the gene matches. The CDR3 spans 16 residues. Germline CDR1 is SGHDT and CDR2 is YYEEEE. The CDR3 spells CASSPGTGASGNTIYF. The CDR3 region has the DNA TGTGCCAGCAGCCCCGGGACAGGGGCCTCTGGAAACACCATATATTTT. Combining the CDR3 with reference TRBV5-6 and TRBJ1-3 gives the whole variable domain DAGVTQSPTHLIKTRGQQVTLRCSPKSGHDTVSWYQQALGQGPQFIFQYYEEEERQRGNFPDRFSGHQFPNYSSELNVNALLLGDSALYLCASSPGTGASGNTIYFGEGSWLTVV.

The chain combines TRBV29-1 with TRBJ1-1; TRBD1 is a possible D gene (6 bases). Germline CDR1 reads SQVTM; CDR2 reads ANQGSEA. The V and J ends lost 7 bases and 8 bases respectively, with 11 bases between them. The CDR3 has 10 amino acids. CDR3 sequence reads: CSAAQGEAFF. The CDR3 region has the DNA TGCAGCGCCGCACAGGGCGAAGCTTTCTTT.

This chain uses TRBV7-2 with TRBJ1-3; TRBD1 aligns across 7 bases. V lost 5 bases, J lost 0 bases, and 4 bases stayed unmatched. The germline V gene encodes CDR1 SGHTA and CDR2 FQGNSA. This CDR3 is built from 15 residues. This CDR3 reads CASSRDRSSGNTIYF. The CDR3 nucleotides read TGTGCCAGCAGCCGGGACAGAAGCTCTGGAAACACCATATATTTT.

The chain couples TRBV6-4 to TRBJ1-2; D call uncertain. The CDR3 runs 16 residues. The germline V gene encodes CDR1 MRHNA and CDR2 SNTAGT. Trimming left V 0 bases short and J 5 bases short, with 16 bases between. The CDR3 loop is CASSDSINTNNYGYTF. In DNA, the CDR3 is TGTGCCAGCAGTGACTCGATCAACACCAACAATTATGGCTACACCTTC.

The chain carries TRBV11-2 and TRBJ1-4, with D uncertain. Germline lookup yields CDR1 SGHAT and CDR2 FQNNGV. The CDR3 sequence is 15 residues long. V dropped 5 bases and J dropped 7 bases, with 17 bases sitting between them. CDR3 DNA sequence: TGTGCCAGCAGCGAAAACGGGAGGGTAGTTGAAAAACTGTTTTTT. Encoded protein: CASSENGRVVEKLFF.